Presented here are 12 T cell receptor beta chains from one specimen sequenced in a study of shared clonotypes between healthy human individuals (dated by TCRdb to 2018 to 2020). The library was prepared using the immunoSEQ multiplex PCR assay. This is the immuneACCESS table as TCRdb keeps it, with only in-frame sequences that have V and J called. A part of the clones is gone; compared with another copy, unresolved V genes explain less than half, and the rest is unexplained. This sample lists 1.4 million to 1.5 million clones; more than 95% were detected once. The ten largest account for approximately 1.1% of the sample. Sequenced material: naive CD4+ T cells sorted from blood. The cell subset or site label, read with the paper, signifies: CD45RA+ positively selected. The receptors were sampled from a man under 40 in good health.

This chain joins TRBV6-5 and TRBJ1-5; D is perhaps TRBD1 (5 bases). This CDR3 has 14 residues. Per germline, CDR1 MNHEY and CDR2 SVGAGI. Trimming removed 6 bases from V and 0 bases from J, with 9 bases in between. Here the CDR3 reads CASRPGYSNQPQHF. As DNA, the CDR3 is TGTGCCAGCAGGCCAGGGTATAGCAATCAGCCCCAGCATTTT.

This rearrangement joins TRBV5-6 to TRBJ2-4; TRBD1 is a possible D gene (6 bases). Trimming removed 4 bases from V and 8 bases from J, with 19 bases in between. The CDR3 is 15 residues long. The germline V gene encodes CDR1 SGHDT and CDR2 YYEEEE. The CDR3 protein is CASSPAGDERDIQYF. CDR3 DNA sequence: TGTGCCAGCAGCCCAGCAGGGGACGAGCGCGACATTCAGTACTTC.

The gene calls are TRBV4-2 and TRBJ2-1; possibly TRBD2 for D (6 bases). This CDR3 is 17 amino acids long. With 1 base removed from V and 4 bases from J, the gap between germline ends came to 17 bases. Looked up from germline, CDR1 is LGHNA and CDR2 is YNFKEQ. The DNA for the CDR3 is TGTGCCAGCAGCCAAGCCTTGAGCGGGTTCGGGTACAATGAGCAGTTCTTC. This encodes CASSQALSGFGYNEQFF.

The CDR3 sequence: CTMGDPTDTQYF. The CDR3 nucleotides read TGCACTATGGGGGACCCTACAGATACGCAGTATTTT. The chain has TRBV29-1 and TRBJ2-3, with D possibly being TRBD1 or TRBD2 (5 bases each). The germline gives CDR1 SQVTM, CDR2 ANQGSEA. This CDR3 is built from 12 residues.

CDR3 sequence: CASSRTSGFYNEQFF. The CDR3 DNA follows: TGTGCCAGTAGTCGGACTAGCGGGTTTTACAATGAGCAGTTCTTC. This chain links TRBV19 with TRBJ2-1; 11 nucleotides line up with TRBD2. The CDR3 runs to 15 residues. Germline-derived CDR1 and CDR2 are LNHDA and SQIVND (reference sequence). V dropped 5 bases and J dropped 4; count of bases not matched to a gene: 4. The complete variable domain, with remaining parts taken from reference TRBV19 and TRBJ2-1, reads DGGITQSPKYLFRKEGQNVTLSCEQNLNHDAMYWYRQDPGQGLRLIYYSQIVNDFQKGDIAEGYSVSREKKESFPLTVTSAQKNPTAFYLCASSRTSGFYNEQFFGPGTRLTVL.

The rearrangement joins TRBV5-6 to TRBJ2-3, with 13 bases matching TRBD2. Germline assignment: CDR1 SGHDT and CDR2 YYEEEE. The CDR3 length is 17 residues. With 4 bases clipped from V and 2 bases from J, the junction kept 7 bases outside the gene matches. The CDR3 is CASSQAGTSGNTDTQYF. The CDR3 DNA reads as TGTGCCAGCAGCCAGGCCGGGACTAGCGGGAACACAGATACGCAGTATTTT.

CDR3 DNA sequence: TGTGCCAGCAGTCAAAGGGATCAGCCCCAGCATTTT. Encoded protein: CASSQRDQPQHF. The V call is TRBV27, the J call TRBJ1-5, with D uncertain. V lost 5 bases, J lost 5 bases, and 7 bases lay in between. Germline values: CDR1 MNHEY, CDR2 SMNVEV (reference sequence). This CDR3 comprises 12 residues.

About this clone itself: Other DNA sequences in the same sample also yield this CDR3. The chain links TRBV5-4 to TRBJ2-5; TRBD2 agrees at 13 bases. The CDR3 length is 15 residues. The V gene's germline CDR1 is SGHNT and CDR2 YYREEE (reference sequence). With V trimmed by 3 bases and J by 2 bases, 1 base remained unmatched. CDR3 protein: CASSSGLAGQETQYF. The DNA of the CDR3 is TGTGCCAGCAGCTCGGGACTAGCGGGACAAGAGACCCAGTACTTC.

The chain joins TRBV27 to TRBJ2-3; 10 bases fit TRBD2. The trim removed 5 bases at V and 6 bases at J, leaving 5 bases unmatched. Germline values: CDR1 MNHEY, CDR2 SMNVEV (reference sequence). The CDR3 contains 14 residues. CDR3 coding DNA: TGTGCCAGCAGTCCACTAGCGGGACCCGATACGCAGTATTTT. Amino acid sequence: CASSPLAGPDTQYF.

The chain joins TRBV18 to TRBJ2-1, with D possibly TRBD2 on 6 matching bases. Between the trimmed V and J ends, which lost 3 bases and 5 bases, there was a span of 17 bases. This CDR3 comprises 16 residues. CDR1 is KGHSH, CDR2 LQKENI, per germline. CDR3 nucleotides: TGTGCCAGCTCACCGTTTAGCGGTTACACGGACAATGAGCAGTTCTTC. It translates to CASSPFSGYTDNEQFF.

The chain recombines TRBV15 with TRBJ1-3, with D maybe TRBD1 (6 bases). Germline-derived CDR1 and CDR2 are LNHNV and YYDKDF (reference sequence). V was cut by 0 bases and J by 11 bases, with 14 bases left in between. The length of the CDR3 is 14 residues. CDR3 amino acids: CATSRDAGTRAIYF. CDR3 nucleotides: TGTGCCACCAGCAGAGATGCAGGGACAAGGGCCATATATTTT.

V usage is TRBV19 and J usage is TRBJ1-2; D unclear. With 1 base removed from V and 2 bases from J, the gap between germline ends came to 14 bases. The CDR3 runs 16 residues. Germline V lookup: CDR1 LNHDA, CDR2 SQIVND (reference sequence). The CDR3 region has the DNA TGTGCCAGTAGTATAGTAGGCCGGGGTCCAAACTATGGCTACACCTTC. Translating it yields CASSIVGRGPNYGYTF.